Below are 9 T cell receptor beta chains sequenced from a single sample in a study of identical twins. TCRdb re-called the 5' RACE reads through MiXCR, storing one row per CDR3 protein. The sample has 470,000 or so distinct CDR3 sequences; more than 20% are singletons. These records were also assigned to another study, of T cells expressing NK-cell markers.

The source material was CD4+ T cells sorted from blood. These receptor sequences come from a woman younger than 30 in good health.

V usage is TRBV24-1 and J usage is TRBJ2-1, with 8 bases aligning to TRBD1. CDR3 size: 15 residues. V shed 5 bases, J shed 8 bases, and the junction held 10 bases outside the gene matches. The V gene's germline CDR1 is KGHDR and CDR2 SFDVKD. CDR3 protein: CATSGGQAVTDEQFF. CDR3 bases: TGTGCCACCAGTGGGGGACAGGCAGTGACGGATGAGCAGTTCTTC.

The chain has TRBV7-2 and TRBJ2-1, with 7 bases fitting TRBD1. The V gene end was trimmed by 2 bases and the J gene end by 3 bases; junction bases not matched to a gene: 4. Germline CDR1 and CDR2: SGHTA and FQGNSA. The length of the CDR3 is 15 residues. This chain's CDR3 is CASSLTQGNYNEQFF. As DNA, the CDR3 is TGTGCCAGCAGCTTAACACAGGGGAACTACAATGAGCAGTTCTTC. The entire variable domain, with the rest obtained from reference TRBV7-2 and TRBJ2-1, is as follows: GAGVSQSPSNKVTEKGKDVELRCDPISGHTALYWYRQSLGQGLEFLIYFQGNSAPDKSGLPSDRFSAERTGGSVSTLTIQRTQQEDSAVYLCASSLTQGNYNEQFFGPGTRLTVL.

This clonotype was seen only a few times. V usage is TRBV6-5 and J usage is TRBJ2-7; D is perhaps TRBD2 (5 bases). The CDR3 loop spans 12 amino acids. Germline V lookup: CDR1 MNHEY, CDR2 SVGAGI. Trimming removed 6 bases from V and 7 bases from J, with 13 bases in between. The CDR3 DNA sequence: TGTGCCAGCAGAGCACTAGGTTTGGAGCAGTACTTC. As protein: CASRALGLEQYF.

V and J are TRBV20-1 and TRBJ2-1, with 11 bases that match TRBD2. The CDR3 is 14 amino acids. CDR1 DFQATT and CDR2 SNEGSKA come from the germline V gene (reference sequence). V dropped 6 bases and J dropped 4; count of bases not matched to a gene: 5. For the CDR3, the DNA is TGCAGTGCCCTGAGACTAGCGGGGTACAATGAGCAGTTCTTC. Its protein product is CSALRLAGYNEQFF.

V usage is TRBV9 and J usage is TRBJ2-7, with D perhaps assigned TRBD1 or TRBD2 (5 bases each). This CDR3 comprises 16 residues. Per the germline V gene, CDR1 is SGDLS and CDR2 is YYNGEE. Deletions cut 3 bases from V and 5 bases from J, with 21 bases between. CDR3 sequence: CASSDHRDGGSNEQYF. DNA for the CDR3: TGTGCCAGCAGCGACCACCGCGATGGGGGTAGCAACGAGCAGTACTTC.

This clonotype appeared a few times. The V gene is TRBV12-3 or TRBV12-4, the J gene TRBJ2-3; 9 bases agree with TRBD2. This CDR3 is 15 amino acids long. Trimming at V came to 7 bases and at J to 4 bases, leaving 9 bases not matched to a gene. The CDR3 DNA follows: TGTGCCAGCACCTCTGCGGGAGGGCCATCAGATACGCAGTATTTT. Protein: CASTSAGGPSDTQYF.

The gene calls are TRBV2 and TRBJ2-1; 7 bases line up with TRBD1. V lost 10 bases, J lost 6 bases, and 9 bases stayed unmatched. The CDR3 spans 13 residues. Germline CDR1 is SNHLY and CDR2 is FYNNEI. The DNA of the CDR3 is TGTGCCACCCGTCAAGCAGGGGGCAATGAGCAGTTCTTC. It is translated as CATRQAGGNEQFF.

The sample holds a few counts of this clonotype. J is TRBJ2-1 and V is TRBV5-1, with TRBD2 matching over 7 bases. Germline V gene lookup returns CDR1 SGHRS and CDR2 YFSETQ. The CDR3 sequence is 15 residues long. After removal of 0 bases from V and 4 bases from J, the junction contained 4 bases not matched to a gene. Here the CDR3 DNA reads TGCGCCAGCAGCTTGGGTGCGGGAGATTACAATGAGCAGTTCTTC. Amino acid sequence: CASSLGAGDYNEQFF.

The table lists this clonotype with a few counts. CDR3 protein: CSVAGGPPGQSFGQQETQYF. In nucleotides, the CDR3 is TGCAGCGTTGCCGGAGGGCCGCCGGGACAGTCCTTCGGCCAACAAGAGACCCAGTACTTC. J is TRBJ2-5 and V is TRBV29-1, with D possibly being TRBD1 (7 bases). The CDR3 sequence is 20 residues long. The germline V gene encodes CDR1 SQVTM and CDR2 ANQGSEA. Trimming took 4 bases from V and 2 from J, leaving 32 bases between them. The whole variable domain, remainder taken from reference TRBV29-1 and TRBJ2-5, is SAVISQKPSRDICQRGTSLTIQCQVDSQVTMMFWYRQQPGQSLTLIATANQGSEATYESGFVIDKFPISRPNLTFSTLTVSNMSPEDSSIYLCSVAGGPPGQSFGQQETQYFGPGTRLLVL.